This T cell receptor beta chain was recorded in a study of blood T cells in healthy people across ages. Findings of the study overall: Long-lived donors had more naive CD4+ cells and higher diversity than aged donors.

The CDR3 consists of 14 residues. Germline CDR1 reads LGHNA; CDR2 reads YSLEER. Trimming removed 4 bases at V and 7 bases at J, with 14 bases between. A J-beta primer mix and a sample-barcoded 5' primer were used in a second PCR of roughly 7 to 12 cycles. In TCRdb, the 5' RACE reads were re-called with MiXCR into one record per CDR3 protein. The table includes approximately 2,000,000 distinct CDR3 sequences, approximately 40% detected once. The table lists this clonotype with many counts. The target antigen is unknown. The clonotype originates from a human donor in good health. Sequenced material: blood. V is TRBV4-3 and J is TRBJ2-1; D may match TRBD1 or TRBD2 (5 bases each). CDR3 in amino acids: CASSRGDGGNEQFF. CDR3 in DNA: TGCGCCAGCAGCCGAGGGGATGGGGGAAATGAGCAGTTCTTC.